This TCR beta chain was sequenced during a study of patients and donors after allogeneic stem cell transplantation. This clonotype has a handful of counts. Via MiXCR, TCRdb re-called the RT-PCR reads, giving one row per CDR3 protein. Found here are roughly 940,000 distinct CDR3 sequences, over 15% of them singletons; the top ten hold around 6%. This CDR3 comprises 15 residues. V lost 1 base, J lost 6 bases, and 16 bases lay in between. CDR1 and CDR2 (germline): SGDLS, YYNGEE. The clonotype originates from a human donor who was either an allogeneic HSCT recipient or a stem cell or donor lymphocyte infusion donor (not recorded which). It is not recorded whose cells these are; they may come from a transplant donor. The rearrangement uses TRBV9 and TRBJ1-2; D gene uncertain. The sequenced material came from blood, either unsorted or a sorted T cell fraction (not recorded which). In nucleotides, the CDR3 is TGTGCCAGCAGCGTAACCCCGGACGTAGTAGATGGCTACACCTTC. It translates to CASSVTPDVVDGYTF.